This entry lists 8 T cell receptor beta chains sequenced from one sample in a study of T cells after yellow fever vaccination (dated by TCRdb to about 2019). The treatment or condition tag for this specimen amounts to: live attenuated yellow fever vaccine strain. Library preparation used 5' RACE. Sequencing was performed on an Illumina NovaSeq 6000. TCRdb ran its own pipeline on the public reads, namely fastp trimming at Q25 and MiXCR clone calling, and kept in-frame beta chains. Rows with one shared CDR3 protein collapse into an entry with the most common genes and DNA. The sample has 200,000 to 300,000 distinct CDR3 sequences on record, about 3.9% of them singletons. The ten biggest clones cover about 20% of the sample. The source was PBMCs, collected 15 days after the yellow fever booster vaccination. These receptors were taken from a man aged 18 to 29 who received the YFV17D yellow fever vaccine.

This clonotype came up many times. CDR3 bases: TGTGCCAGCTCACCAGTTAATCCGGGTAGCAATCAGCCCCAGCATTTT. Translated: CASSPVNPGSNQPQHF. The V gene is TRBV18, the J gene TRBJ1-5; D gene uncertain. Germline CDR1 and CDR2: KGHSH and LQKENI. The germline V and J ends were trimmed by 2 bases and 0 bases, with 11 bases remaining between them. The length of the CDR3 is 16 residues.

This clonotype has ten or more counts. The CDR3 DNA reads as TGTGCCAGCAGCTCCGGAACAGGAGGGCGACAGCCCCAGCATTTT. Protein: CASSSGTGGRQPQHF. V and J are TRBV12-3 or TRBV12-4 and TRBJ1-5; weak D call: TRBD1 (5 bases). V shed 6 bases and J shed 7 bases, with 19 bases lying between them. The length of the CDR3 is 15 residues.

This clonotype was seen many times. V is TRBV5-4 and J is TRBJ1-2; 7 bases line up with TRBD1. Germline loops: CDR1 SGHNT, CDR2 YYREEE (reference sequence). CDR3 length equals 15 residues. J lost 5 bases, V lost 5 bases, and 12 bases had no gene match. CDR3 DNA: TGTGCCAGCAGTACACCTACCAGGGGGGTATATGGCTACACCTTC. This translates into CASSTPTRGVYGYTF.

This clonotype was counted at least ten times. The CDR3 reads CASSLVRGNTGELFF. The CDR3 DNA reads TGTGCCAGCAGCTTAGTTAGGGGGAACACCGGGGAGCTGTTTTTT. J is TRBJ2-2 and V is TRBV11-2, with D perhaps matching TRBD1 (5 bases). V was pared by 1 base and J by 1 base, with 7 bases between. Germline V CDR1 and CDR2: SGHAT, FQNNGV. The CDR3 contains 15 residues.

The table lists this clonotype with many counts. The chain employs TRBV5-1 and TRBJ1-3; D unclear. From germline, CDR1 is SGHRS and CDR2 YFSETQ. V lost 2 bases and J lost 0, with 12 bases in between. The CDR3 runs to 16 residues. The CDR3, as DNA: TGCGCCAGCAGCTTAGGTGACGCTAGCTCTGGAAACACCATATATTTT. Protein sequence: CASSLGDASSGNTIYF.

This clonotype was recorded at least ten times. V and J are TRBV12-3 or TRBV12-4 and TRBJ1-4; D gene uncertain. The ends were cut back, 2 bases at V and 5 bases at J, with 6 bases in the middle. CDR3 size: 13 residues. The CDR3 loop reads CASSLRRNEKLFF. The CDR3 nucleotides are TGTGCCAGCAGTTTAAGGCGGAATGAAAAACTGTTTTTT.

This clonotype was counted ten times or more. The rearrangement uses TRBV12-3 or TRBV12-4 and TRBJ1-5; D is uncertain. This CDR3 region has 12 residues. With 5 bases removed from V and 3 bases from J, the gap between germline ends came to 5 bases. CDR3 sequence: CASSPYNQPQHF. The CDR3 DNA reads TGTGCCAGCAGTCCGTACAATCAGCCCCAGCATTTT.

The table lists this clonotype with many counts. The V and J genes are TRBV28 and TRBJ2-5, with D tentatively TRBD1 (5 bases). V gave up 7 bases and J gave up 5 bases, with 14 bases separating them. The CDR3 is made up of 13 amino acids. Germline V CDR1 and CDR2: MDHEN, SYDVKM. CDR3 residues: CASTYQGTETQYF. CDR3 bases: TGTGCCAGCACCTACCAGGGTACGGAGACCCAGTACTTC.